These T cell receptor beta chains were read from a single sample in a study of cytomegalovirus exposure and HLA in healthy donors. TCRdb keeps only in-frame clones here, not all; method: immunoSEQ multiplex PCR. Of about 180,000 clones in the sample, 77% were seen once. The sequenced material came from PBMCs. The receptors derive from a man aged 18 to 30 in good health and CMV-seronegative. CDR3s include the opening cysteine and the closing phenylalanine or tryptophan. Fields, in order: CDR3 DNA, CDR3 protein, J gene, D gene, clone size, V gene. A D gene is named only where the DNA matches it firmly. Size tells how often a clone was seen (once, few, many) or the class of an expanded clone, and some rows leave it out.

TGCAGCGTGAGGCTCAGGGGGCCGTCCGGGGAGCTGTTTTTT,CSVRLRGPSGELFF,TRBJ2-2,TRBD1,-,TRBV29-1
TGTGCCAGCAGATCTAGGGGTTCGACGGACTATGGCTACACCTTC,CASRSRGSTDYGYTF,TRBJ1-2,-,-,TRBV6-6
TGTGCCAGCAGTTACGGCCAGGGGATCTACACCGGGGAGCTGTTTTTT,CASSYGQGIYTGELFF,TRBJ2-2,-,-,TRBV6-5
TGTGCCAGCAGCTTAGTGGGGGCAGGTGGCTACACCTTC,CASSLVGAGGYTF,TRBJ1-2,-,-,TRBV7-2
TGTGCCAGCAGCTTAGCTTCGACAGGGGGGAGTTATGGCTACACCTTC,CASSLASTGGSYGYTF,TRBJ1-2,TRBD1,-,TRBV7-2
TGCGCCAGCAGCCGCCCTCCGAGGGGGTCCGCAGCAGGAGAGACCCAGTACTTC,CASSRPPRGSAAGETQYF,TRBJ2-5,-,once,TRBV5-1
TGTGCCAGTAGTAAACCGGGACAGGGGAACGAGCAGTACTTC,CASSKPGQGNEQYF,TRBJ2-7,TRBD1,-,TRBV19
TGTGCCAGCAGTTCGGCCGGGACTAAGAACACCGGGGAGCTGTTTTTT,CASSSAGTKNTGELFF,TRBJ2-2,TRBD2,-,TRBV5-4
TGTGCCAGCAGCCAAGGAACCCTCACAGGGGGCAAGGGATACGAGCAGTACTTC,CASSQGTLTGGKGYEQYF,TRBJ2-7,TRBD1,-,TRBV7-2
TGTGCCAGCAGCTTGCAGGGACAGAGAAATTCACCCCTCCACTTT,CASSLQGQRNSPLHF,TRBJ1-6,TRBD1,-,TRBV7-9
TGTGCCAGCAGTTACACAAGTCACTATGGCTACACCTTC,CASSYTSHYGYTF,TRBJ1-2,-,-,TRBV6-5
TGCGCCAGCAGCCAAGAATCAGGAAATGGCTACACCTTC,CASSQESGNGYTF,TRBJ1-2,-,once,TRBV4-3
TGTGCCAGCAGAAAAGACAGCTCTGGGGCCAACGTCCTGACTTTC,CASRKDSSGANVLTF,TRBJ2-6,-,-,TRBV11-1
TGTGCCAGCAGCCGCCGAACCGAGCGTACCATCGAGCCCCAGCATTTT,CASSRRTERTIEPQHF,TRBJ1-5,-,-,TRBV4-2
TGTGCCAGCAGTTTGGTGGGAAGAGGGGACACTGAGGCTTTCTTT,CASSLVGRGDTEAFF,TRBJ1-1,-,-,TRBV27
TGTGCCAGCAGCGGCGCCGGGACAGGTCTCCCTAATGAAAAACTGTTTTTT,CASSGAGTGLPNEKLFF,TRBJ1-4,TRBD1,-,TRBV9